The 10 T cell receptor beta chains in this list originate from one sample, sequenced in a study of blood T cell repertoires in COVID-19. Profiling relied on immunoSEQ multiplex PCR, and the TCRdb table lists in-frame clones only, not all of them. The sample gives tens of thousands of clones, less than 90% of which show up once; roughly 5.7% is in the top ten. Sequencing was carried out using peripheral blood. These receptors all come from a human donor in a cohort sampled during active COVID-19.

The chain uses TRBV7-2 and TRBJ1-5; D is undetermined. V was cut by 5 bases and J by 4 bases, with 9 bases left in between. The CDR3 has 13 residues. CDR1 is SGHTA and CDR2 is FQGNSA in the germline V gene. The chain's CDR3 is CASSGIFNQPQHF. The CDR3 nucleotides read TGTGCCAGCAGCGGCATTTTTAATCAGCCCCAGCATTTT.

V gene TRBV2 combines with J gene TRBJ2-7, with D possibly matching TRBD1 (6 bases). The CDR3 sequence is 12 residues long. Germline CDR1 SNHLY, CDR2 FYNNEI. Trimming shortened V by 0 bases and J by 7 bases, and 7 bases separated the two germline ends. The CDR3 spells CASSEAGTEQYF. Written as DNA, the CDR3 is TGTGCCAGCAGTGAAGCCGGGACAGAGCAGTACTTC.

The CDR3 protein is CASSPTGTQETQYF. In nucleotides, the CDR3 is TGTGCCAGCAGCCCCACCGGGACTCAAGAGACCCAGTACTTC. The chain uses TRBV27 and TRBJ2-5, with a possible D match to TRBD2 (6 bases). Trimming removed 6 bases at V and 2 bases at J, with 13 bases between. CDR3 length: 14 amino acids. The germline gives CDR1 MNHEY, CDR2 SMNVEV (reference sequence).

In its sample, this clone was seen once. CDR3 coding DNA: TGTGCCAGCAGGCCCTCTATATTTGAGCAGTTCTTC. Translated, it gives CASRPSIFEQFF. The chain joins TRBV12-3 or TRBV12-4 to TRBJ2-1; D remains ambiguous. V was cut by 6 bases and J by 9 bases, with 12 bases left in between. The CDR3 sequence is 12 residues long.

This chain links TRBV7-7 with TRBJ2-3, with D possibly TRBD2 on 6 matching bases. CDR3 length equals 13 residues. Trimming left V 0 bases short and J 6 bases short, with 7 bases between. Germline V lookup: CDR1 SSHAT, CDR2 FNYEAQ (reference sequence). CDR3 bases: TGTGCCAGCAGCTTAGCGGAGGGGGATACGCAGTATTTT. Its protein product is CASSLAEGDTQYF.

This chain connects TRBV29-1 to TRBJ2-7, with 7 bases matching TRBD2. Looked up from germline, CDR1 is SQVTM and CDR2 is ANQGSEA. V gave up 6 bases and J gave up 2 bases; unmatched junction bases: 7. There are 13 residues in the CDR3. The CDR3 sequence: CSVDGGGTYEQYF. The CDR3 coding sequence is TGCAGCGTAGATGGCGGGGGAACCTACGAGCAGTACTTC.

The rearrangement joins TRBV5-1 to TRBJ1-5; no firm D call. The ends were cut back, 0 bases at V and 4 bases at J, with 5 bases in the middle. Germline V lookup: CDR1 SGHRS, CDR2 YFSETQ. The CDR3 is made up of 13 amino acids. CDR3 nucleotide sequence: TGCGCCAGCAGCTTGGACAGAAATCAGCCCCAGCATTTT. Protein: CASSLDRNQPQHF.

The chain links TRBV5-4 to TRBJ2-5; D perhaps matches TRBD2 (5 bases). This CDR3 comprises 16 residues. V was cut by 1 base and J by 4 bases, with 17 bases left in between. Germline CDR1 and CDR2: SGHNT and YYREEE (reference sequence). Written as DNA, the CDR3 is TGTGCCAGCAGCTTGCGTAGTCCGGGTGCGGGAGAGACCCAGTACTTC. Translating gives CASSLRSPGAGETQYF.

This clone was recorded a few times. The rearrangement uses TRBV3-1 (or the pseudogene TRBV3-2) and TRBJ1-5; D may be TRBD1 (5 bases). V was cut by 2 bases and J by 0 bases, with 11 bases left in between. CDR3 size: 16 residues. Germline V gene data show CDR1 as LGHDT and CDR2 as YNNKEL (reference sequence). This CDR3 is CASSQQTDSSNQPQHF. CDR3 coding DNA: TGTGCCAGCAGCCAACAAACCGACAGTAGCAATCAGCCCCAGCATTTT.

This chain uses TRBV6-5 with TRBJ2-3; D is possibly TRBD1 (6 bases). In germline, CDR1 is MNHEY, CDR2 SVGAGI. The CDR3 consists of 14 residues. The ends were cut back, 0 bases at V and 4 bases at J, with 8 bases in the middle. The CDR3 region is CASSYSAGADTQYF. The DNA for the CDR3 is TGTGCCAGCAGTTACTCAGCAGGGGCAGATACGCAGTATTTT.